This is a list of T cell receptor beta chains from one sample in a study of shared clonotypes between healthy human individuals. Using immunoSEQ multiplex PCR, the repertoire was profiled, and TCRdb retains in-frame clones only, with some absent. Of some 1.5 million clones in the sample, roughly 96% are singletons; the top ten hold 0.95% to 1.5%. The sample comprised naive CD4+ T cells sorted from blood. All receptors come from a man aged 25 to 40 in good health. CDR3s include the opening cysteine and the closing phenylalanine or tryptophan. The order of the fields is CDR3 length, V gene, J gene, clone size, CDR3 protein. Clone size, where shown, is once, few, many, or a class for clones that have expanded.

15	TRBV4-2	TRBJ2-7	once	CASSQEAGQSYEQYF
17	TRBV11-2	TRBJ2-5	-	CASSLAPGTSISETQYF
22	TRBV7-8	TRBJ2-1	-	CASRQQLPGTGISGGLINEQFF
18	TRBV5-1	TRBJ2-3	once	CASSRGTGGSPSTDTQYF
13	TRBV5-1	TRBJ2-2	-	CASSLDSTGELFF
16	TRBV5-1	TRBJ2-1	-	CASSVLAEMSYNEQFF
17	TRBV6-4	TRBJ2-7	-	CASSDPPYKRGPYEQYF
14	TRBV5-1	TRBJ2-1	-	CASSLGGMDNEQFF
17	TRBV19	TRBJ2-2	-	CASSIVIRAGATGELFF
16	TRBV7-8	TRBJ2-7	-	CASSLELIPTGDEQYF
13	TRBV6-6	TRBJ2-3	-	CASRRDGTDTQYF
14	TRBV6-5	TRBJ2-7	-	CASSYGASGSLSYF
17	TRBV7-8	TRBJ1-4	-	CASSQYGPGQTNEKLFF
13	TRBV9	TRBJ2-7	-	CASSVSRRDEQYF
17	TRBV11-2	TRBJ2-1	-	CASSPRASGTTYNEQFF
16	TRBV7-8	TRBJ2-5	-	CASSPKGRKAQETQYF
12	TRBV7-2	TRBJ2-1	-	CASSFSPGEQFF
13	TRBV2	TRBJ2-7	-	CASKTEPAYEQYF
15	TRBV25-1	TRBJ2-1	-	CASSETRGRGNEQFF